One sample yielded the 15 T cell receptor beta chains listed below, sequenced in a study of cytomegalovirus exposure and HLA in healthy donors. Only in-frame clones appear in the TCRdb table, and some are missing; sequencing was by immunoSEQ multiplex PCR. This sample has roughly 180,000 clones, with approximately 86% found just once. The sample was PBMCs. The receptors derive from a man younger than 45 in good health and CMV-seropositive.

The genes are TRBV6-5 and TRBJ1-1; the D gene is possibly TRBD1 (6 bases). Germline CDR1 and CDR2: MNHEY and SVGAGI. With 6 bases removed from V and 4 bases from J, the gap between germline ends came to 12 bases. The CDR3 runs to 13 residues. The CDR3 spells CASSSRGATEAFF. For the CDR3, the DNA is TGTGCCAGCAGCTCCCGGGGGGCCACTGAAGCTTTCTTT.

The chain couples TRBV29-1 to TRBJ2-3; perhaps TRBD2 as D (6 bases). This CDR3 contains 13 residues. Germline values: CDR1 SQVTM, CDR2 ANQGSEA. V lost 2 bases to trimming and J lost 1 base, with 7 bases between them. Here the CDR3 reads CSVEWGGTDTQYF. The CDR3 DNA sequence: TGCAGCGTTGAATGGGGGGGCACAGATACGCAGTATTTT.

This clone appeared a single time. The genes are TRBV28 and TRBJ2-5; 8 positions match TRBD1. This CDR3 comprises 15 residues. V lost 6 bases, J lost 5 bases, and 11 bases stayed unmatched. Germline values: CDR1 MDHEN, CDR2 SYDVKM. CDR3 sequence (DNA): TGTGCCAGCAGCCCCGGACAGGGTCTAGGGGAGACCCAGTACTTC. As protein: CASSPGQGLGETQYF.

This clone was counted between two and nine times. The chain has TRBV19 and TRBJ2-2; 7 bases map to TRBD1. The CDR3 is made up of 16 amino acids. V lost 8 bases to trimming and J lost 1 base; unmatched junction nucleotides: 10. Looked up from germline, CDR1 is LNHDA and CDR2 is SQIVND (reference sequence). CDR3 loop: CASGGLGGRNTGELFF. The CDR3 region has the DNA TGTGCCAGTGGGGGCTTAGGGGGCAGGAACACCGGGGAGCTGTTTTTT.

The chain employs TRBV7-8 and TRBJ2-2; D gene unclear. Germline assignment: CDR1 SGHVS and CDR2 FQNEAQ. The CDR3 contains 14 residues. Between the trimmed V and J ends, which lost 1 base and 4 bases, there was a span of 7 bases. CDR3 protein: CASSLGRVTGELFF. The CDR3, as DNA: TGTGCCAGCAGCTTAGGCAGAGTCACCGGGGAGCTGTTTTTT. Combining the CDR3 with reference TRBV7-8 and TRBJ2-2 gives the whole variable domain GAGVSQSPRYKVAKRGQDVALRCDPISGHVSLFWYQQALGQGPEFLTYFQNEAQLDKSGLPSDRFFAERPEGSVSTLKIQRTQQEDSAVYLCASSLGRVTGELFFGEGSRLTVL.

This rearrangement joins TRBV4-1 to TRBJ2-4; D ambiguous. V lost 3 bases to trimming and J lost 8 bases, with 11 bases between them. The CDR3 is 13 residues long. Germline-derived CDR1 and CDR2 are MGHRA and YSYEKL. The CDR3 sequence is CASSQIIVDIQYF. The CDR3 DNA is TGCGCCAGCAGCCAGATAATCGTGGACATTCAGTACTTC.

This chain uses TRBV10-3 with TRBJ1-5; 11 nucleotides agree with TRBD1. Germline V gene lookup returns CDR1 ENHRY and CDR2 SYGVKD. This CDR3 region has 14 residues. Unmatched junction bases numbered 2, after V lost 5 bases and J lost 5 bases. The CDR3 sequence: CAISPGQGDQPQHF. The DNA for the CDR3 is TGTGCCATCAGTCCGGGACAGGGGGATCAGCCCCAGCATTTT.

V and J are TRBV19 and TRBJ2-1; 8 nucleotides match TRBD2. Trimming cost V 3 bases and J 8 bases; bases outside gene matches: 3. Germline assignment: CDR1 LNHDA and CDR2 SQIVND (reference sequence). The CDR3 has 13 amino acids. CDR3 sequence: CASSILREDEQFF. In nucleotides, the CDR3 is TGTGCCAGTAGTATCTTGCGGGAGGATGAGCAGTTCTTC.

This rearrangement joins TRBV19 to TRBJ2-2, with D perhaps being TRBD1 or TRBD2 (5 bases each). Looked up from germline, CDR1 is LNHDA and CDR2 is SQIVND (reference sequence). This CDR3 spans 15 amino acids. V was shortened by 3 bases and J by 3 bases, with 11 bases between the two germline ends. The CDR3 region is CASSMRGRDTGELFF. The CDR3 DNA follows: TGTGCCAGTAGTATGAGGGGAAGGGACACCGGGGAGCTGTTTTTT.

V usage is TRBV4-1 and J usage is TRBJ2-7; 7 bases map to TRBD1. V gave up 2 bases and J gave up 5 bases; unmatched junction bases: 9. The CDR3 is made up of 15 amino acids. The germline gives CDR1 MGHRA, CDR2 YSYEKL. In nucleotides, the CDR3 is TGCGCCAGCAGCCAAAAAAAAGACAGGGACCACGAGCAGTACTTC. Translated: CASSQKKDRDHEQYF.

The chain uses TRBV14 and TRBJ2-7; D is undetermined. V lost 1 base and J 6 bases, leaving 13 bases between the germline ends. The CDR3 runs 14 residues. Germline V gives CDR1 SGHDN, CDR2 FVKESK. CDR3 amino acids: CASSQAPSSGEQYF. DNA for the CDR3: TGTGCCAGCAGCCAAGCCCCCAGCTCGGGCGAGCAGTACTTC.

The chain has TRBV11-1 and TRBJ2-5; unclear D gene. The CDR3 runs to 13 residues. Between the trimmed V and J ends, which lost 5 bases and 5 bases, there was a span of 12 bases. Germline V gene lookup returns CDR1 SGHAT and CDR2 FQDESV (reference sequence). The CDR3 DNA is TGTGCCAGCAGCGCCTACAACGTTGAGACCCAGTACTTC. Its translation: CASSAYNVETQYF.

The rearrangement joins TRBV2 to TRBJ2-7, with 12 bases aligning to TRBD2. The CDR3 length is 16 residues. CDR1 and CDR2 (germline): SNHLY, FYNNEI. Trimming cost V 6 bases and J 0 bases; bases outside gene matches: 6. The chain's CDR3 is CASRSTTSGGSYEQYF. The CDR3, as DNA: TGTGCCAGCAGATCTACGACTAGCGGGGGCTCCTACGAGCAGTACTTC.

The sample holds one count of this clone. This sequence joins TRBV25-1 and TRBJ1-2; unclear D gene. Germline CDR1 is MGHDK and CDR2 is SYGVNS. The CDR3 totals 13 residues. The germline V and J ends were trimmed by 6 bases and 0 bases, with 8 bases remaining between them. This CDR3 reads CASSSTPNYGYTF. The DNA of the CDR3 is TGTGCCAGCAGCAGCACACCTAACTATGGCTACACCTTC.

This clone was picked up one time. The V gene is TRBV7-2, the J gene TRBJ1-2; D unresolved. The CDR3 has 13 residues. Trimming shortened V by 4 bases and J by 4 bases, and 10 bases separated the two germline ends. The germline V gene has CDR1 SGHTA and CDR2 FQGNSA. The DNA for the CDR3 is TGTGCCAGCAGCTCATTTGATCTCTATGGCTACACCTTC. Translating it yields CASSSFDLYGYTF.